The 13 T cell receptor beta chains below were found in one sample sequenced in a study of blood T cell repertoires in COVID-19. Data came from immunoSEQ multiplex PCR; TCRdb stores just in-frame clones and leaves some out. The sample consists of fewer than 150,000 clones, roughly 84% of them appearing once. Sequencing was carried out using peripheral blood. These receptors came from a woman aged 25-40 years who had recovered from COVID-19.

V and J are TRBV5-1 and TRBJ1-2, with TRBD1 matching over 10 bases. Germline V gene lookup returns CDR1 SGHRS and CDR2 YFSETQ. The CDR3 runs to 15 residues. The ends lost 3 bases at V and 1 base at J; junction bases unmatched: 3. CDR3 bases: TGCGCCAGCAGCTCCGGGACAGGGGTTAACTATGGCTACACCTTC. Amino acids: CASSSGTGVNYGYTF.

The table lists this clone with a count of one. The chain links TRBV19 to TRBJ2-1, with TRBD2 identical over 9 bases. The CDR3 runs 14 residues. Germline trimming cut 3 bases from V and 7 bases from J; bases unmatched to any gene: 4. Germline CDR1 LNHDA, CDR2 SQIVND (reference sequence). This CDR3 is CASSIGGLANEQFF. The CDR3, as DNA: TGTGCCAGTAGTATTGGGGGACTAGCAAATGAGCAGTTCTTC. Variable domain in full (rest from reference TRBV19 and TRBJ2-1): DGGITQSPKYLFRKEGQNVTLSCEQNLNHDAMYWYRQDPGQGLRLIYYSQIVNDFQKGDIAEGYSVSREKKESFPLTVTSAQKNPTAFYLCASSIGGLANEQFFGPGTRLTVL.

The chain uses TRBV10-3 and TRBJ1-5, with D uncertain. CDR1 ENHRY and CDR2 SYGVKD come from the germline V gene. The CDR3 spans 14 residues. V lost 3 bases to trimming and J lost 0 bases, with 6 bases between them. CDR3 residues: CAISDSNSNQPQHF. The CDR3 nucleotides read TGTGCCATCAGTGACAGTAATAGCAATCAGCCCCAGCATTTT.

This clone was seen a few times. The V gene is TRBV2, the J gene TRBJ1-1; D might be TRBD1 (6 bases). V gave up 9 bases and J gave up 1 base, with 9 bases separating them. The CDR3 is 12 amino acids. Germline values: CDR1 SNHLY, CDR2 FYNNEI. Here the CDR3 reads CARTTGNTEAFF. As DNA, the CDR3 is TGTGCCAGGACGACAGGGAACACTGAAGCTTTCTTT.

DNA of the CDR3: TGTGCCAGCAGCGACAGTCTATGGGCCACCGGGGAGCTGTTTTTT. It is translated as CASSDSLWATGELFF. This rearrangement joins TRBV6-5 to TRBJ2-2, with TRBD1 as a possible D gene (5 bases). V was shortened by 6 bases and J by 4 bases, with 15 bases between the two germline ends. Germline CDR1 and CDR2: MNHEY and SVGAGI. The CDR3 totals 15 residues.

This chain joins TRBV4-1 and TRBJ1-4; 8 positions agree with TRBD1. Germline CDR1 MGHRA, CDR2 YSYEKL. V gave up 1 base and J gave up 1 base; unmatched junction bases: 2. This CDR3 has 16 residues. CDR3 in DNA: TGCGCCAGCAGCCAAGGGACAGGGAAAACTAATGAAAAACTGTTTTTT. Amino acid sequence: CASSQGTGKTNEKLFF.

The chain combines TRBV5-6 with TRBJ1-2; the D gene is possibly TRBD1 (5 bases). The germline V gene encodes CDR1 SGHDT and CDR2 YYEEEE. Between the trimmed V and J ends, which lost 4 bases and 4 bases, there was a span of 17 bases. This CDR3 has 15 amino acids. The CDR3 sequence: CASSPIGRQSYGYTF. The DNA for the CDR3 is TGTGCCAGCAGCCCAATCGGGCGACAGTCCTATGGCTACACCTTC.

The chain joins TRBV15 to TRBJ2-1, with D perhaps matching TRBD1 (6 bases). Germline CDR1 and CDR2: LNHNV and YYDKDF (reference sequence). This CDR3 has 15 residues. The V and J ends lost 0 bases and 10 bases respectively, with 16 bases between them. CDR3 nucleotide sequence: TGTGCCACCAGCAGAGATAACCCAGGGGTAGGAGAGCAGTTCTTC. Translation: CATSRDNPGVGEQFF.

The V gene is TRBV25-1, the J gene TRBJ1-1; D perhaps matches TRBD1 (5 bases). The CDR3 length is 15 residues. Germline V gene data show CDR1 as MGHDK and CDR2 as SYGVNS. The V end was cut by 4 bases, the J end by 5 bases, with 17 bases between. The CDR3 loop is CASSVGAGSPTEAFF. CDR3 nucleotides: TGTGCCAGCAGTGTAGGGGCAGGGTCCCCTACTGAAGCTTTCTTT.

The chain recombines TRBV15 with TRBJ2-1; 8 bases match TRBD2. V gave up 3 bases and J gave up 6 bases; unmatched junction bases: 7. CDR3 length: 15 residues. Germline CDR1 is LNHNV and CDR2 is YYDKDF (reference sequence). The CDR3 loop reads CATSSWSGSVNEQFF. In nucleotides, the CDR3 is TGTGCCACCAGCAGTTGGAGCGGGAGCGTCAATGAGCAGTTCTTC.

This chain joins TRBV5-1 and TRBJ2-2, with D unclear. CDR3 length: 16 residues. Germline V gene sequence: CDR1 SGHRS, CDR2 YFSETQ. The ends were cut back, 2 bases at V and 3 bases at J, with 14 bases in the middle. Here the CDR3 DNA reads TGCGCCAGCAGCTTCTTCACTACGGTGTACACCGGGGAGCTGTTTTTT. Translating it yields CASSFFTTVYTGELFF.

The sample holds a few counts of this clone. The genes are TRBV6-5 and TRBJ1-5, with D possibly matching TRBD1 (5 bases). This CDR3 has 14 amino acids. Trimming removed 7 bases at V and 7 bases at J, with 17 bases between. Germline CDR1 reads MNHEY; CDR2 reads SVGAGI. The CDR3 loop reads CASTDGGFWQPQHF. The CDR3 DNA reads TGTGCCAGCACGGACGGGGGTTTCTGGCAGCCCCAGCATTTT.

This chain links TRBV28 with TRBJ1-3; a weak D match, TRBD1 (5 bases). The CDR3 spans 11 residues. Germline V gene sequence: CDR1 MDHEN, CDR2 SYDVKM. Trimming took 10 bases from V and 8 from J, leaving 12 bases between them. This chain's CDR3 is CATAGGDTIYF. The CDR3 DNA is TGTGCCACGGCGGGAGGGGACACCATATATTTT.